This T cell receptor (beta chain) appears in the sequencing data of a study of T cells in Graves' hyperthyroidism and ophthalmopathy. For the study at large: Staff took peripheral blood when the initial diagnosis was made, before any treatment began. Study results and caveats: Researchers found most expanded thyroid clonotypes above 0.001 in blood as well.

The CDR3 has 15 amino acids. Germline CDR1 LNHDA, CDR2 SQIVND (reference sequence). The ends lost 5 bases at V and 4 bases at J; junction bases unmatched: 8. RNA transcripts provided the source from which TCR beta CDR3 regions were amplified. First-round RT-PCR targeting the TCR CDR3 was performed with the HTBI primer set. TCRdb used MiXCR to reprocess the multiplex PCR reads, holding one entry per CDR3 protein. Seen here are about 96,000 distinct CDR3 sequences, about half observed once, and the top ten hold 27%. The sample holds many counts of this clonotype. Its antigen is undetermined. Input material: blood. The receptor's source is a woman in her 40s with Graves' hyperthyroidism. This chain links TRBV19 with TRBJ2-7; 10 nucleotides agree with TRBD1. CDR3 nucleotides: TGTGCCAGTAGTGCCCGGGGGACAGGGGTATACGAGCAGTACTTC. It yields the protein CASSARGTGVYEQYF.